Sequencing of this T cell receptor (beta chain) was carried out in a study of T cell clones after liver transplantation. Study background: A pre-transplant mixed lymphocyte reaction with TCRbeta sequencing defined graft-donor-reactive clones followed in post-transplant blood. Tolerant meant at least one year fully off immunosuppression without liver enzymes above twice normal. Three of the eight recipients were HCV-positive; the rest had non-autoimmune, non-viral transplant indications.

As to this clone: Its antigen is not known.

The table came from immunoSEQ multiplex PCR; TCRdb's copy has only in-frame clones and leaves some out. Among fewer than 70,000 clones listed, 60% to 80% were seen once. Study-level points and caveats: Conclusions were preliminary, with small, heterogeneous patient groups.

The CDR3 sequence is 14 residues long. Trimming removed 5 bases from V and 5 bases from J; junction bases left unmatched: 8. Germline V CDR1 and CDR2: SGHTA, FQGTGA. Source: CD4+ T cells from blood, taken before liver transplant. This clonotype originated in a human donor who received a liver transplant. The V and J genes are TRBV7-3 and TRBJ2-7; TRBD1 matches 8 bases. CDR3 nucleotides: TGTGCCAGCAGCCTATCAGGGGGCTTCCACGAGCAGTACTTC. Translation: CASSLSGGFHEQYF.